This entry lists 8 T cell receptor beta chains sequenced from one sample in a study of control samples from healthy donors and cancer patients. Sequenced by immunoSEQ multiplex PCR; TCRdb stores in-frame clones only, minus some. The sample shows roughly 120,000 clones, 88% of them seen only once. The sequenced sample was blood. These TCRs come from a woman aged 70-85 years in good health.

The count of this clone is one. The CDR3 DNA reads TGTGCCAGCAGTTTCGGGTTTATGAACACTGAAGCTTTCTTT. This codes for CASSFGFMNTEAFF. V is TRBV27 and J is TRBJ1-1, with D unclear. V lost 3 bases and J 0 bases, leaving 8 bases between the germline ends. CDR3 length equals 14 residues. From germline, CDR1 is MNHEY and CDR2 SMNVEV (reference sequence).

This clone was observed a single time. V is TRBV5-1 and J is TRBJ2-3; either TRBD1 or TRBD2 may fit D (6 bases each). Trimming took off 4 bases at V and 4 bases at J, with 25 bases between the two ends. The CDR3 spans 18 residues. In germline, CDR1 is SGHRS, CDR2 YFSETQ. The CDR3 sequence: CASSAGRKTGASPDTQYF. CDR3 sequence (DNA): TGCGCCAGCAGCGCCGGCCGGAAAACGGGGGCTAGCCCAGATACGCAGTATTTT.

The rearrangement links TRBV2 to TRBJ1-6, with 7 bases that match TRBD1. V lost 10 bases and J lost 11; bases outside the gene matches: 5. The germline V gene has CDR1 SNHLY and CDR2 FYNNEI. CDR3 length equals 11 residues. This CDR3 is CATGQATPLHF. The CDR3 DNA is TGTGCCACCGGACAGGCGACACCCCTCCACTTT.

The CDR3 coding sequence is TGTGCCATCAGTGAGTCGGGCAGTTCTAATGAAAAACTGTTTTTT. Its translation: CAISESGSSNEKLFF. The chain links TRBV10-3 to TRBJ1-4; D is unresolved. Germline CDR1 is ENHRY and CDR2 is SYGVKD. CDR3 length: 15 residues. V lost 0 bases and J lost 3, with 8 bases in between.

This clone appeared a single time. The CDR3 DNA reads as TGTGCCAGCAGCTCAATTAGCACAGATACGCAGTATTTT. Amino acids: CASSSISTDTQYF. This chain connects TRBV5-6 to TRBJ2-3, with D uncertain. Trimming removed 3 bases at V and 0 bases at J, with 5 bases between. This CDR3 contains 13 residues. The germline gives CDR1 SGHDT, CDR2 YYEEEE.

This clone has more than one count but fewer than ten. The V call is TRBV28, the J call TRBJ1-1; TRBD1 matches 7 bases. Germline CDR1 MDHEN, CDR2 SYDVKM. This CDR3 has 13 residues. Germline trimming cut 7 bases from V and 1 base from J; bases unmatched to any gene: 3. The CDR3 DNA reads TGTGCCAGCAAAGGACAGGAGAACACTGAAGCTTTCTTT. Its translation: CASKGQENTEAFF.

Turning to this clone: Sequence at one end of the junction differs from germline and may be a read error. DNA for the CDR3: TGTGCCAGCAGTACCTCGGGGAACGCTGAAGCTTTCTTT. This translates into CASSTSGNAEAFF. The rearrangement uses TRBV6-5 and TRBJ1-1, with no clear D. Germline V CDR1 and CDR2: MNHEY, SVGAGI. CDR3 size: 13 residues.

The genes are TRBV6-6 and TRBJ2-1, with D unresolved. The germline gives CDR1 MNHNY, CDR2 SVGAGI (reference sequence). CDR3 size: 13 residues. Trimming removed 6 bases from V and 2 bases from J, with 8 bases in between. CDR3 bases: TGTGCCAGCAGAACCGACACCTACAATGAGCAGTTCTTC. As protein: CASRTDTYNEQFF.